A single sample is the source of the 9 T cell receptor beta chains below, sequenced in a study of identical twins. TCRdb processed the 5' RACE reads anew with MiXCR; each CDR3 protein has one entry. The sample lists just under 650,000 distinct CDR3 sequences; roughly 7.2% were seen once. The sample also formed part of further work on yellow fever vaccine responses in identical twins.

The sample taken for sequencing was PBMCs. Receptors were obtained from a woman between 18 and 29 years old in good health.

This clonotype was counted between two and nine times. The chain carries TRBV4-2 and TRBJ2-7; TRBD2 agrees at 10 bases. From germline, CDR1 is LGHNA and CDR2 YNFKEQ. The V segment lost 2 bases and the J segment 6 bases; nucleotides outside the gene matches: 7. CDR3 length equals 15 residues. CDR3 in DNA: TGTGCCAGCAGCCAACTAGCGGGAGATATCGCCGAGCAGTACTTC. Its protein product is CASSQLAGDIAEQYF.

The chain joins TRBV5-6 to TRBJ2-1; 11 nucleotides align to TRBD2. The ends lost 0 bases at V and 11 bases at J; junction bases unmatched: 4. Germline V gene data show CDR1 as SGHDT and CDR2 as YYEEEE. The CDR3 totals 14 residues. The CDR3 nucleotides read TGTGCCAGCAGCTTGGAGTCTAGCGGGAGGAAGCAGTTCTTC. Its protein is CASSLESSGRKQFF.

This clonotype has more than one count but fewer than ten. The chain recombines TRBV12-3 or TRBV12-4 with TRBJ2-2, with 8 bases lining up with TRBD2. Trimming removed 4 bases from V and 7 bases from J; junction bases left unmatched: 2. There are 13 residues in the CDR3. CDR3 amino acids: CASSSGGVGELFF. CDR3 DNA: TGTGCCAGCAGTTCGGGGGGGGTCGGGGAGCTGTTTTTT.

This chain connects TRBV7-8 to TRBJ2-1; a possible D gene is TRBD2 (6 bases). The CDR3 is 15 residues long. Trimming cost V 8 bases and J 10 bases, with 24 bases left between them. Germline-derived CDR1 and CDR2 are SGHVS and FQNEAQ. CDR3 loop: CASVIGGGLSEEQFF. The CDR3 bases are TGTGCCAGCGTTATCGGTGGGGGACTGTCAGAAGAGCAGTTCTTC.

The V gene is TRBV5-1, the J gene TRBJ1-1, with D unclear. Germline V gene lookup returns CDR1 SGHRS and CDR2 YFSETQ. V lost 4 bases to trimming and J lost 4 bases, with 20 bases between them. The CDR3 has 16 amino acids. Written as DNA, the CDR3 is TGCGCCAGCAGCCTTCCGAGCGGTACTGTCGGCACTGAAGCTTTCTTT. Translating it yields CASSLPSGTVGTEAFF.

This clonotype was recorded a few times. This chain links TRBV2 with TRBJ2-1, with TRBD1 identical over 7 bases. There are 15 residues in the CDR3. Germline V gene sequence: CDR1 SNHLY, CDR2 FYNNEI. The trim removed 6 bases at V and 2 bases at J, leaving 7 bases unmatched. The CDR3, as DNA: TGTGCCAGCAGACCGGACAGGTCCACCTACAATGAGCAGTTCTTC. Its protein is CASRPDRSTYNEQFF.

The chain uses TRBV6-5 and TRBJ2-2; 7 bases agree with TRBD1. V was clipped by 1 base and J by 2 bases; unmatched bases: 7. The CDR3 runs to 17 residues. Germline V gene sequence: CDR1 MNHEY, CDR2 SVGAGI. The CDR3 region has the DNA TGTGCCAGCAGTTACTTGCGACAGGGCCTAAACACCGGGGAGCTGTTTTTT. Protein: CASSYLRQGLNTGELFF.

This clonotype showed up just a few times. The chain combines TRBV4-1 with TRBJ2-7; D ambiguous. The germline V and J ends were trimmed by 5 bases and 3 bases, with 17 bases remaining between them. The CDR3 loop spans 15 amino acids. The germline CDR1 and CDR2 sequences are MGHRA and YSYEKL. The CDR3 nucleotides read TGCGCCAGCAGCTACCAAGACGCTGCGAACTACGAGCAGTACGTC. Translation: CASSYQDAANYEQYV.

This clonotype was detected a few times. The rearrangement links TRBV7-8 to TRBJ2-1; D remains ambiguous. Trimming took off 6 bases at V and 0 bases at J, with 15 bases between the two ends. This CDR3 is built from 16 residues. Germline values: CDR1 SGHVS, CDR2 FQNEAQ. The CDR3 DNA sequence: TGTGCCAGCAGTCCTAGGATCATGAGCTCCTACAATGAGCAGTTCTTC. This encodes CASSPRIMSSYNEQFF.